Below, one T cell receptor (beta chain) is given with its context. The data derive from a study of blood T cell repertoires in COVID-19. Across the study: Specimens from acute and convalescent COVID-19 originated in the United States, Italy and Spain.

Germline loops: CDR1 MDHEN, CDR2 SYDVKM. This CDR3 has 14 residues. Trimming took off 2 bases at V and 9 bases at J, with 14 bases between the two ends. Some clones are missing from TCRdb's copy, which holds only in-frame ones; the method was immunoSEQ multiplex PCR. The sample shows some 180,000 clones, 75% to 95% of them seen only once. This sequence originates from a middle-aged man with acute or convalescent COVID-19. The chain combines TRBV28 with TRBJ2-1; a weak D match, TRBD2 (5 bases). Sequenced: peripheral blood. The CDR3 DNA is TGTGCCAGCAGTTTAACTAGGGAAACGGGTGAGCAGTTCTTC. Its translation is CASSLTRETGEQFF.